What follows describes a single TCR beta chain. Study processing details: Cell counts per sample came from amplifying reference gene primers. Method: immunoSEQ multiplex PCR; TCRdb's copy keeps in-frame clones and lacks some. For V, J and clone size, that table is used; D and trimming come from the DNA. The sample lists approximately 350,000 clones, roughly 87% occurring once. Across under 25 US areas, participants ranged in age from roughly 18 to 95 years. In Cohort 3, a recovered donor had either two negative PCRs, clearance, or symptom resolution. The junction had 7 bases not matched to a gene; V was cut back by 6 bases and J by 7 bases. Germline V gene lookup returns CDR1 MNHEY and CDR2 SMNVEV (reference sequence). The CDR3 has 15 residues. The sample is drawn from a study of blood T cell repertoires in COVID-19. Study in general: COVID-19 samples, acute and convalescent, were from the United States, Italy and Spain.

The rearrangement uses TRBV27 and TRBJ2-1; 12 bases align to TRBD2. The sequence came from a woman younger than 45 who had recovered from COVID-19. The sample comprised PBMCs or T cells enriched from blood (not recorded which). CDR3 amino acids: CASSLAGGRRNEQFF. Written as DNA, the CDR3 is TGTGCCAGCAGCCTAGCGGGAGGGCGTAGGAATGAGCAGTTCTTC.